A selection of T cell receptor beta chains follows, all from one sample in a study of beta chain features in type 1 diabetes. Clones were sequenced by immunoSEQ multiplex PCR, and TCRdb holds only the in-frame ones, with some missing. The sample has 600,000 or so clones; over 13% are singletons. The sample was naive CD4+ T cells from blood. Source of these receptors: a man between 18 and 29 years old with type 1 diabetes. Both conserved end residues are part of each CDR3. D genes are given only for firm matches. Not all rows give a size; the values are once, few, many and, for expanded clones, a class.

clone_size: .
v_call: TRBV14
cdr3_length: 14
d_call: .
j_call: TRBJ1-1
cdr3_nt: TGTGCCAGCAGCCAAGATCCCTGGAACACTGAAGCTTTCTTT
cdr3_aa: CASSQDPWNTEAFF

clone_size: .
v_call: TRBV9
cdr3_length: 14
d_call: .
j_call: TRBJ2-3
cdr3_nt: TGTGCCAGCAGCCGGGACTCGAGCACAGATACGCAGTATTTT
cdr3_aa: CASSRDSSTDTQYF

clone_size: .
v_call: TRBV19
cdr3_length: 11
d_call: .
j_call: TRBJ2-5
cdr3_nt: TGTGCCAGTCGACAGCAAGAGACCCAGTACTTC
cdr3_aa: CASRQQETQYF

clone_size: .
v_call: TRBV29-1
cdr3_length: 12
d_call: TRBD1
j_call: TRBJ2-7
cdr3_nt: TGCAGCGCCGCCGGGACAGCCTACGAGCAGTACTTC
cdr3_aa: CSAAGTAYEQYF

clone_size: .
v_call: TRBV5-1
cdr3_length: 14
d_call: .
j_call: TRBJ2-2
cdr3_nt: TGCGCCAGCAGCTCGGACGGCAACACCGGGGAGCTGTTTTTT
cdr3_aa: CASSSDGNTGELFF

clone_size: few
v_call: TRBV4-2
cdr3_length: 13
d_call: .
j_call: TRBJ1-1
cdr3_nt: TGTGCCAGCAGCCAAGAGGGAAGGGGAGAAGCTTTCTTT
cdr3_aa: CASSQEGRGEAFF

clone_size: few
v_call: TRBV19
cdr3_length: 15
d_call: TRBD1
j_call: TRBJ2-1
cdr3_nt: TGTGCCAGTAGTATCGGCCGGGACAGGGCAGGTGAGCAGTTCTTC
cdr3_aa: CASSIGRDRAGEQFF

clone_size: few
v_call: TRBV2
cdr3_length: 15
d_call: .
j_call: TRBJ2-2
cdr3_nt: TGTGCCAGCAGTGTTCGCGGGATAGGCACCGGGGAGCTGTTTTTT
cdr3_aa: CASSVRGIGTGELFF

clone_size: few
v_call: TRBV2
cdr3_length: 12
d_call: .
j_call: TRBJ1-5
cdr3_nt: TGTGCCAGCAAGTACAGCGAGCAGCCCCAGCATTTT
cdr3_aa: CASKYSEQPQHF

clone_size: .
v_call: TRBV18
cdr3_length: 17
d_call: .
j_call: TRBJ2-3
cdr3_nt: TGTGCCAGCTCACCAGTTCCCGGCGGGGCTTCCACAGATACGCAGTATTTT
cdr3_aa: CASSPVPGGASTDTQYF

clone_size: few
v_call: TRBV5-4
cdr3_length: 12
d_call: .
j_call: TRBJ1-2
cdr3_nt: TGTGCCAGCAGTCGGGACGGTTATGGCTACACCTTC
cdr3_aa: CASSRDGYGYTF

clone_size: .
v_call: TRBV2
cdr3_length: 15
d_call: TRBD2
j_call: TRBJ2-1
cdr3_nt: TGTGCCAGCAGTCCTACTAGCGGGGGGAGCAATGAGCAGTTCTTC
cdr3_aa: CASSPTSGGSNEQFF

clone_size: .
v_call: TRBV30
cdr3_length: 14
d_call: TRBD1
j_call: TRBJ1-2
cdr3_nt: TGTGCCTGGAGTCACAGGGGGCAGGGCTATGGCTACACCTTC
cdr3_aa: CAWSHRGQGYGYTF

clone_size: .
v_call: TRBV5-1
cdr3_length: 14
d_call: .
j_call: TRBJ2-1
cdr3_nt: TGCGCCAGCAGCTTGGGGGACTCCTTAAATGAGCAGTTCTTC
cdr3_aa: CASSLGDSLNEQFF

clone_size: few
v_call: TRBV4-1
cdr3_length: 16
d_call: TRBD2
j_call: TRBJ2-3
cdr3_nt: TGCGCCAGCAGCCAAGAGCGGACTAGCGGGGGGGCCACGCAGTATTTT
cdr3_aa: CASSQERTSGGATQYF

clone_size: .
v_call: TRBV23-1
cdr3_length: 16
d_call: .
j_call: TRBJ2-1
cdr3_nt: TGCGCCAGCAGTCAATCATGGGGGGGCGGCTACAATGAGCAGTTCTTC
cdr3_aa: CASSQSWGGGYNEQFF

clone_size: few
v_call: TRBV30
cdr3_length: 13
d_call: .
j_call: TRBJ2-7
cdr3_nt: TGTGCCTGGAGTCGGGGAATCCTCTACGAGCAGTACTTC
cdr3_aa: CAWSRGILYEQYF

clone_size: few
v_call: TRBV4-2
cdr3_length: 16
d_call: .
j_call: TRBJ1-6
cdr3_nt: TGTGCCAGCAGCCAGGACCCTCAGGGGTCTAATTCACCCCTCCACTTT
cdr3_aa: CASSQDPQGSNSPLHF

clone_size: few
v_call: TRBV29-1
cdr3_length: 14
d_call: TRBD1
j_call: TRBJ1-1
cdr3_nt: TGCAGCGTTACCCGGACAGGGGGAAACACTGAAGCTTTCTTT
cdr3_aa: CSVTRTGGNTEAFF

clone_size: .
v_call: TRBV15
cdr3_length: 15
d_call: TRBD1
j_call: TRBJ2-7
cdr3_nt: TGTGCCACCAGCAGACCCGGGACAGGGGGAGGTGAGCAGTACTTC
cdr3_aa: CATSRPGTGGGEQYF

clone_size: .
v_call: TRBV7-7
cdr3_length: 15
d_call: .
j_call: TRBJ2-2
cdr3_nt: TGTGCTAGCAGCCCCAGAGGGAGTGTCACCGGGGAGCTGTTTTTT
cdr3_aa: CASSPRGSVTGELFF

clone_size: few
v_call: TRBV11-2
cdr3_length: 15
d_call: .
j_call: TRBJ2-3
cdr3_nt: TGTGCCAGCAGCTTAGCACTCCATAGCACAGATACGCAGTATTTT
cdr3_aa: CASSLALHSTDTQYF

clone_size: few
v_call: TRBV30
cdr3_length: 15
d_call: TRBD2
j_call: TRBJ2-3
cdr3_nt: TGTGCCTGGATCCTAGCGGGGGGGCCAACAGATACGCAGTATTTT
cdr3_aa: CAWILAGGPTDTQYF

clone_size: few
v_call: TRBV7-9
cdr3_length: 17
d_call: .
j_call: TRBJ1-3
cdr3_nt: TGTGCCAGCAGCTTAACGCAGGTTCTTGGCCCTGGAAACACCATATATTTT
cdr3_aa: CASSLTQVLGPGNTIYF

clone_size: .
v_call: TRBV18
cdr3_length: 13
d_call: .
j_call: TRBJ2-5
cdr3_nt: TGTGCCACAGGGGCAGCGGAACAAGAGACCCAGTACTTC
cdr3_aa: CATGAAEQETQYF

clone_size: few
v_call: TRBV2
cdr3_length: 12
d_call: TRBD2
j_call: TRBJ2-1
cdr3_nt: TGTGCCAGCAGCCCCGGACTAGGTGAGCAGTTCTTC
cdr3_aa: CASSPGLGEQFF

clone_size: .
v_call: TRBV6-6
cdr3_length: 14
d_call: .
j_call: TRBJ1-4
cdr3_nt: TGTGCCAGCATCCCCGGGACAAGAAATGAAAAACTGTTTTTT
cdr3_aa: CASIPGTRNEKLFF

clone_size: few
v_call: TRBV4-2
cdr3_length: 13
d_call: .
j_call: TRBJ2-3
cdr3_nt: TGTGCCAGCAGCCAGCCGGACAGTCAGACGCAGTATTTT
cdr3_aa: CASSQPDSQTQYF

clone_size: few
v_call: TRBV18
cdr3_length: 13
d_call: .
j_call: TRBJ1-2
cdr3_nt: TGTGCCAGCTCACCTTCCGTGGACTATGGCTACACCTTC
cdr3_aa: CASSPSVDYGYTF

clone_size: .
v_call: TRBV5-4
cdr3_length: 14
d_call: .
j_call: TRBJ2-3
cdr3_nt: TGTGCCAGCAGCTTAAGGGAACGCACAGATACGCAGTATTTT
cdr3_aa: CASSLRERTDTQYF